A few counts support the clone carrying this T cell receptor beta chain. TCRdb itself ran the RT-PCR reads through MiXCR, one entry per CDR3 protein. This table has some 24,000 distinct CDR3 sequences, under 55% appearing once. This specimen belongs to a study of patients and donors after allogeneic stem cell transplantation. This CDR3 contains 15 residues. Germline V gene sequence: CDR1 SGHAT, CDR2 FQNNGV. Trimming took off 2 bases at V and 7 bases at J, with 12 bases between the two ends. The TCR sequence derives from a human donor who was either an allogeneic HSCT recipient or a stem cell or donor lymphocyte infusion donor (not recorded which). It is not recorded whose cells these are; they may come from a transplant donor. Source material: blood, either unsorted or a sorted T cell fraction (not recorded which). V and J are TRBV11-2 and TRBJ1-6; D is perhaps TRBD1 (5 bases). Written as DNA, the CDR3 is TGTGCCAGCAGCTTAAGAGGGACGGAGAATTCACCCCTCCACTTT. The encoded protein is CASSLRGTENSPLHF.